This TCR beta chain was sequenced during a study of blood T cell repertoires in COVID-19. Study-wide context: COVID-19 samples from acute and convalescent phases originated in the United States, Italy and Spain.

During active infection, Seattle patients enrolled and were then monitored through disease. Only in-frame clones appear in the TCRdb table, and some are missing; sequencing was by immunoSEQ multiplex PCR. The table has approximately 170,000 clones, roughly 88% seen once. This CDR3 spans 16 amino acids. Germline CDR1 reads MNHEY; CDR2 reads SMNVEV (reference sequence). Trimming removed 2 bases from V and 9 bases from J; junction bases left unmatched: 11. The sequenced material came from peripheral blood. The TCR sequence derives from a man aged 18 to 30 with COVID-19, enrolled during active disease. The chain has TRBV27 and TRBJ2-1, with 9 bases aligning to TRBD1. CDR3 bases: TGTGCCAGCAGTTTAGCCGGGACAGGGATCACAAGTGAGCAGTTCTTC. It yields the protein CASSLAGTGITSEQFF.